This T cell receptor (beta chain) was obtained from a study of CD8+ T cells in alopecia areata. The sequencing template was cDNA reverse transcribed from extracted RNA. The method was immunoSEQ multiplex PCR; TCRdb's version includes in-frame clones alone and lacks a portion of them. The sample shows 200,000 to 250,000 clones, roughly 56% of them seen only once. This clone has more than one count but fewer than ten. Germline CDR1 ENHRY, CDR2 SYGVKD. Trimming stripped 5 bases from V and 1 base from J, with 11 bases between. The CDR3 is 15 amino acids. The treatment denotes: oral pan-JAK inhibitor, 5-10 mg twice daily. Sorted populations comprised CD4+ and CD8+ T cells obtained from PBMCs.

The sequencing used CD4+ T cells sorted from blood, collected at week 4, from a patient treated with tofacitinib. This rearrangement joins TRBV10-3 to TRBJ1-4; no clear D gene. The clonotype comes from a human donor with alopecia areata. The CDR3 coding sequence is TGTGCCATCAGTCCAGAGGGTGTAACTAATGAAAAACTGTTTTTT. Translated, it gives CAISPEGVTNEKLFF.